The TCR beta chain under discussion was sequenced for a study of vaccination and CD4 T cells after COVID-19. Turning to the study itself: There were two doses of either BNT162b2 or mRNA-1273 vaccine given to participants. Typically, post-vaccine samples were obtained a median 72 days after dose two, within a range of 14 to 241. Control wells got either CEFX epitopes, HIV-1 Nef peptides, or no peptide at all.

Germline CDR1 and CDR2: DFQATT and SNEGSKA (reference sequence). Trimming removed 5 bases from V and 2 bases from J, with 18 bases in between. CDR3 length: 15 amino acids. At the Johns Hopkins FTIC core, DNA taken from cultured CD4+ T cells was sequenced by way of the Oncomine TCR Beta short-read assay. TCRdb redid the calling of the PCR reads with MiXCR, one entry per CDR3 protein. Here the sample spans roughly 10,000 distinct CDR3 sequences, roughly 66% being singletons. This clonotype was recorded only once. Antigen: not known. Specified treatment: roughly ten-day PBMC culture with coronavirus spike peptide pools or control peptides (ViraFEST assay). The ViraFEST method relied on peptide pools to expand antigen-specific T cells, followed by TCR sequencing.

The sample taken for sequencing was CD4+ T cells from blood, cultured in vitro. The source is a human donor who had recovered from COVID-19. V is TRBV20-1 and J is TRBJ2-5, with D maybe TRBD1 (5 bases). CDR3 in amino acids: CSAALGASRQETQYF. The CDR3, as DNA: TGCAGTGCTGCACTTGGGGCCTCGAGACAAGAGACCCAGTACTTC.